Below, 10 T cell receptor beta chains from the same sample are listed, as sequenced in a study of control samples from healthy donors and cancer patients. Profiled with immunoSEQ multiplex PCR; TCRdb holds only in-frame clones, not every one. This sample carries 120,000 or so clones, approximately 92% of them seen once, and the ten largest clones take just under 0.6%. The sample comprised PBMCs. The receptors shown here come from a man older than 75 with head and neck cancer.

The chain combines TRBV7-2 with TRBJ1-2; D gene ambiguous. CDR1 SGHTA and CDR2 FQGNSA come from the germline V gene. The length of the CDR3 is 17 residues. The V end lost 1 base, the J end lost 3 bases, and 18 bases lay between the germline ends. The CDR3, as DNA: TGTGCCAGCAGCTTAGGAGGGAGGCTTACGGTTGACTATGGCTACACCTTC. Amino acid sequence: CASSLGGRLTVDYGYTF.

V usage is TRBV4-1 and J usage is TRBJ2-2; D call uncertain. CDR1 MGHRA and CDR2 YSYEKL come from the germline V gene. The CDR3 loop spans 17 amino acids. V lost 0 bases and J lost 0, with 11 bases in between. The CDR3 coding sequence is TGCGCCAGCAGCCAAGATCAGAGGTTATCGAACACCGGGGAGCTGTTTTTT. Translated, it gives CASSQDQRLSNTGELFF.

The rearrangement links TRBV14 to TRBJ2-7; possible D gene TRBD1, 6 bases. Per the germline V gene, CDR1 is SGHDN and CDR2 is FVKESK. Between the trimmed V and J ends, which lost 3 bases and 2 bases, there was a span of 17 bases. The CDR3 spans 16 residues. For the CDR3, the DNA is TGTGCCAGCAGCCATATAATGGACAGTCGGCCCTACGAGCAGTACTTC. As protein: CASSHIMDSRPYEQYF.

The rearrangement uses TRBV6-6 and TRBJ2-1; TRBD2 matches at 8 bases. Trimming removed 2 bases from V and 5 bases from J; junction bases left unmatched: 5. Germline CDR1 reads MNHNY; CDR2 reads SVGAGI (reference sequence). The CDR3 is made up of 15 amino acids. CDR3 DNA sequence: TGTGCCAGCAGTTACCCGGGTAGCGGGAACAATGAGCAGTTCTTC. Translating it yields CASSYPGSGNNEQFF.

This sequence joins TRBV15 and TRBJ1-2; D unresolved. The V end was cut by 5 bases, the J end by 5 bases, with 12 bases between. CDR3 length: 13 residues. CDR1 and CDR2 (germline): LNHNV, YYDKDF (reference sequence). The CDR3: CATSGEEGYGYTF. For the CDR3, the DNA is TGTGCCACCAGCGGGGAGGAGGGTTATGGCTACACCTTC.

This clone was detected once. The gene calls are TRBV5-1 and TRBJ2-5; tentatively, D is TRBD2 (6 bases). CDR3 length equals 13 residues. V lost 3 bases and J 0 bases, leaving 6 bases between the germline ends. Germline loops: CDR1 SGHRS, CDR2 YFSETQ. CDR3 sequence: CASSWEDQETQYF. The CDR3 DNA is TGCGCCAGCAGCTGGGAGGACCAAGAGACCCAGTACTTC.

The chain employs TRBV4-1 and TRBJ1-4, with TRBD1 as a possible D gene (6 bases). The germline gives CDR1 MGHRA, CDR2 YSYEKL. The length of the CDR3 is 13 residues. Trimming removed 0 bases at V and 16 bases at J, with 15 bases between. CDR3: CASSQEGGGHRFF. The CDR3, as DNA: TGCGCCAGCAGCCAAGAGGGCGGGGGACACAGGTTTTTT.

The genes are TRBV5-6 and TRBJ2-5; D is unresolved. Germline assignment: CDR1 SGHDT and CDR2 YYEEEE. V was shortened by 0 bases and J by 5 bases, with 14 bases between the two germline ends. This CDR3 has 15 residues. This CDR3 is CASSLAFGPAETQYF. The CDR3, as DNA: TGTGCCAGCAGCTTGGCCTTCGGCCCCGCGGAGACCCAGTACTTC.

The chain combines TRBV19 with TRBJ1-1; D is uncertain. The CDR3 loop spans 14 amino acids. Germline lookup yields CDR1 LNHDA and CDR2 SQIVND (reference sequence). V was trimmed by 1 base and J by 1 base, leaving 7 bases between them. The CDR3 DNA follows: TGTGCCAGTAGTATAGGGGTGAGGAACACTGAAGCTTTCTTT. Translating gives CASSIGVRNTEAFF.

This clone has a single count. J is TRBJ2-7 and V is TRBV5-1, with 7 bases aligning to TRBD1. The CDR3 is 14 residues long. V was clipped by 1 base and J by 2 bases; unmatched bases: 3. The V gene's germline CDR1 is SGHRS and CDR2 YFSETQ. The CDR3 is CASSLSGTAYEQYF. The CDR3 coding sequence is TGCGCCAGCAGCTTGTCTGGGACAGCCTACGAGCAGTACTTC.